Here is one T cell receptor beta chain with its context. As yet, its antigen is unknown. These data belong to a study of cytomegalovirus exposure and HLA in healthy donors. Study at large: Among 398 genotyped donors, approximately 80% fell in the Caucasian-associated ancestry cluster. Broader study findings: Immune exposure information available was restricted to CMV serostatus. Later analysis suggested links between common viral pathogens and several top significant clusters.

CDR1 LGHNT and CDR2 FRNRAP come from the germline V gene. J gave up 2 bases and V 6 bases, and 6 bases lay outside the gene matches. CDR3 length equals 15 residues. Healthy individuals who donated bone marrow served as the donors. It was with 60 Vbeta and 13 Jbeta primers that the PCR ran. Here immunoSEQ multiplex PCR was the method, and the copy in TCRdb shows in-frame clones only, minus some. Altogether approximately 180,000 clones are present, roughly 85% being singletons, with the ten largest covering 6.3%. This clonotype originated in a middle-aged man in good health and CMV-seropositive. The chain couples TRBV12-5 to TRBJ2-3, with 9 bases fitting TRBD2. Specimen: PBMCs. In DNA, the CDR3 is TGTGCTAGTGGGCAGACTAGCGGTACCACAGATACGCAGTATTTT. Translation: CASGQTSGTTDTQYF.